This T cell receptor beta chain is drawn from a study of Tregs in tolerant kidney transplant recipients (dated by TCRdb to about 2019). Broadly, across the study: Before combined kidney and bone marrow transplantation, this study identified donor-specific regulatory T cells using TCRbeta sequencing and then followed those same cells after transplant. TCRbeta repertoire sequencing was used in a few healthy controls to compare several ways of expanding Tregs specific for an allogeneic donor.

The full study reports these points: Biological reproducibility was not examined directly, but technical replication error appeared to be minimal. The most biologically relevant and donor-specific TCRbeta repertoire appeared to be identified by expanding Tregs with activated donor B cells. The study was limited by small patient numbers, and the findings need validation in larger populations and under other immunosuppression protocols.

Note on this clone: The antigen it binds to is not known. Per-base qualities were not stored, and no clone one base away is much larger. The same CDR3 arises from other DNA sequences in this sample as well.

For TCRbeta CDR3 sequencing, genomic DNA was extracted from sorted cells using the QIAGEN DNeasy Blood and Tissue Kit. High-throughput TCRbeta CDR3 sequencing, including PCR amplification with bias correction and internal controls, was performed commercially through immunoSEQ. As for the authors' bioinformatics: Unique productive TCRbeta sequences were defined by CDR3 nucleotide sequence where primers matched, otherwise by CDR3 amino acid sequence with Vbeta and Jbeta genes. To correct for sorting error, sequences found in more than one sorted population at a frequency ratio of 2:1 or less were discarded, and the remaining shared sequences were assigned to the population with the higher frequency. A sequence was defined as donor-reactive if the sequence was expanded at least 5-fold in CFSE-low cells compared with unstimulated cells and had a frequency of at least 0.01% in CFSE-low cells. Jensen-Shannon divergence, calculated on the top 100 TCRbeta sequences ranked by frequency, was used to quantify repertoire divergence. When a sample had multiple sequencing runs, each run was corrected for sorting error separately and the runs were then pooled. TCRdb retrieved this table from immuneACCESS and kept in-frame rearrangements only. Not all clones are present; in checked studies, unresolved V genes account for under half, and no reason is known for the remainder. V and J calls and clone size are those listed in that table; D and trimming were worked out from the DNA. The sample records some 240,000 clones, 80% to 85% of which are singletons. Over 0.5% of the sample comes from the top ten.

The germline V gene encodes CDR1 KGHSH and CDR2 LQKENI. V was cut back by 1 base and J by 0 bases, leaving a gap of 8 bases between them. The CDR3 has 15 amino acids, counting the end cysteine and phenylalanine. Only CDR3 DNA remains: 45 bases, in frame from the first base. Thawed PBMCs were FACS-sorted into unstimulated Tregs (CD4+CD25+CD127-), CD4+ non-Tregs (CD4+CD25-), CD4 cells and CD8 cells. Healthy control blood was obtained either as purchased buffy coats or from healthy volunteers. Healthy control blood was processed by Ficoll density gradient to PBMCs and cryopreserved; patient PBMCs were collected before and after transplant.

The source material was CD4+ T cells from blood. This clonotype was sampled from a human donor in good health. The receptor chain draws on TRBV18 and TRBJ2-3; possibly the D gene is TRBD2, per 5 matching bases. The encoded CDR3 is CASSPRTGSTDTQYF. The DNA sequence is as follows: TGTGCCAGCTCACCACGGACGGGGAGCACAGATACGCAGTATTTT.